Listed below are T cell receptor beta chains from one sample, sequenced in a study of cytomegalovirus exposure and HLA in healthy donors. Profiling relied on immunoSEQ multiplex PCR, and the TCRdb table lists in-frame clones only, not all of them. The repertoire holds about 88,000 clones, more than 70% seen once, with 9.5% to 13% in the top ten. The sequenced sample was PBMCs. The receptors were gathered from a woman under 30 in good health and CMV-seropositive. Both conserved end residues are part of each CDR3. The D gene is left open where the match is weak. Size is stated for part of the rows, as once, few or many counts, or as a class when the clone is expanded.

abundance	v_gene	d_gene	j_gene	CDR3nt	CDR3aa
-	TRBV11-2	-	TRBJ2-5	TGTGCCAGCAGCTTAGGTTACAGGGCCAGAGAGACCCAGTACTTC	CASSLGYRARETQYF
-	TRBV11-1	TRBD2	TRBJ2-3	TGTGCCAGCAGGTCCGAGTACGGGGGGGCCGATACGCAGTATTTT	CASRSEYGGADTQYF
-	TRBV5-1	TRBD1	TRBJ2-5	TGCGCCAGCAGCTTGGAGACAGGGAATCAAGAGACCCAGTACTTC	CASSLETGNQETQYF
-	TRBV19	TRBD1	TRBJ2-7	TGTGCCAGTAGTTCTCGGGACAGCTCCATTTCCTACGAGCAGTACTTC	CASSSRDSSISYEQYF
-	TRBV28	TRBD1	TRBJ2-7	TGTGCCAGCAGCTCGGGGCGGACAGGGGGAGTCTACGAGCAGTACTTC	CASSSGRTGGVYEQYF
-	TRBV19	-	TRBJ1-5	TGTGCCAGTAGCTCCGACGGGGGCAATCAGCCCCAGCATTTT	CASSSDGGNQPQHF
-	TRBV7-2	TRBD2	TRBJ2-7	TGTGCCAGCAGCCGAGCGGGGGGACCCTACGAGCAGTACTTC	CASSRAGGPYEQYF
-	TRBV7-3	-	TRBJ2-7	TGTGCCAGCAGCTTAACGGGGACTGGTTACGAGCAGTACTTC	CASSLTGTGYEQYF
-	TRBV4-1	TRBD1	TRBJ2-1	TGCGCCAGCAGCCAAGCGACCGGGACAGCGGAACGCAATGAGCAGTTCTTC	CASSQATGTAERNEQFF
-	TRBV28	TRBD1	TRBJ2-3	TGTGCCAGCAGTTTTAAGTACCGACAGGGCGGGGATACGCAGTATTTT	CASSFKYRQGGDTQYF
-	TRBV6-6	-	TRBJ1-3	TGTGCCAGCAGTTACTCCCAGGTCCCTGGAAACACCATATATTTT	CASSYSQVPGNTIYF
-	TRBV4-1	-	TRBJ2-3	TGCGCCAGCAGCCAAGGTGCGGGCACAGATACGCAGTATTTT	CASSQGAGTDTQYF
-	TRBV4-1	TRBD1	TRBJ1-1	TGCGCCAGCAGCCAGACCGGACAGGAGGAGGCTGAAGCTTTCTTT	CASSQTGQEEAEAFF
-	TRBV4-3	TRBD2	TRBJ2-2	TGCGCCAGCAGCCAAGCCTTGAGACTAGCGGGGGCCCGGGGGACCGGGGAGCTGTTTTTT	CASSQALRLAGARGTGELFF
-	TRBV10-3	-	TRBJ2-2	TGTGCCATCAGTGACCTGGGGAGCTACGGGGAGCTGTTTTTT	CAISDLGSYGELFF
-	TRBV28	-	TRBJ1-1	TGTGCCAGCAGACCCGGGGCGGGATACACTGAAGCTTTCTTT	CASRPGAGYTEAFF
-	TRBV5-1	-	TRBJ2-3	TGCGCCAGCAGCTTGGGAGGGCTTGAGGGAGATACGCAGTATTTT	CASSLGGLEGDTQYF
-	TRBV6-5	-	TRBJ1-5	TGTGCCAGCAGCTTACATGACAATCAGCCCCAGCATTTT	CASSLHDNQPQHF
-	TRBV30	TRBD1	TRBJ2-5	TGTGCCTGGGGACAGGGGGCCTTTCAAGAGACCCAGTACTTC	CAWGQGAFQETQYF
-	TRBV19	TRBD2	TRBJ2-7	TGTGCCAGTAGTACGTGGACTAGCAACGTCCACGAGCAGTACTTC	CASSTWTSNVHEQYF
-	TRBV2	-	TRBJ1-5	TGTGCCAGCAGAGGACAGTTCAATCAGCCCCAGCATTTT	CASRGQFNQPQHF
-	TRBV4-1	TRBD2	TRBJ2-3	TGCGCCAGCAGCCAAGGTTTCCTAGCGGGGGCCACAGATACGCAGTATTTT	CASSQGFLAGATDTQYF
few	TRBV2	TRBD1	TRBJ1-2	TGTGCCAGCCTATTAATGGCAGGGGGCTTCGGCTACACCTTC	CASLLMAGGFGYTF
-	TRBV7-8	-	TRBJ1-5	TGTGCCAGCAGCTTCGGGTCTCCAGCTCAGCCCCAGCATTTT	CASSFGSPAQPQHF
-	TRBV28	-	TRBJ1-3	TGTGCCAGCAGGCCGGTTGATCCCGGTGGGACTCCCTCTGGAAACACCATATATTTT	CASRPVDPGGTPSGNTIYF
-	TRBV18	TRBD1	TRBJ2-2	TGTGCCAGCTCACTTCAAAGGACAGGGCCGAACACCGGGGAGCTGTTTTTT	CASSLQRTGPNTGELFF
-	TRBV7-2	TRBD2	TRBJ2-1	TGTGCCAGCAGCTCGGGACTAGCGGGGGGGCCTGAGCAGTTCTTC	CASSSGLAGGPEQFF
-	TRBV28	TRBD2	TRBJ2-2	TGTGCCAGCAGTTTAAGCGGGGGGGCCTTGGCCGGGGAGCTGTTTTTT	CASSLSGGALAGELFF
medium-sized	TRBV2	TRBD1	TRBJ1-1	TGTGCCAGCAGTGAGGGTTTGACAGGGGGGTCCACTGAAGCTTTCTTT	CASSEGLTGGSTEAFF
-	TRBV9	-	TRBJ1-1	TGTGCCAGCAGCCTTTCGGGAGGGAACACTGAAGCTTTCTTT	CASSLSGGNTEAFF
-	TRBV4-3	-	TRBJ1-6	TGCGCCAGCAGCGAAGACCCCAGGTCCCTTAATAATTCACCCCTCCACTTT	CASSEDPRSLNNSPLHF
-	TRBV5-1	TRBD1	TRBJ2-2	TGCGCCAGCAGCACCGGGACAGGGGGCTATGGCGGGGAGCTGTTTTTT	CASSTGTGGYGGELFF
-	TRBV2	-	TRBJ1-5	TGTGCCAGCAGTGGGCAGACTTATAGCAATCAGCCCCAGCATTTT	CASSGQTYSNQPQHF
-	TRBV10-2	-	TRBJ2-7	TGCGCCAGCAGTGAGCCCTCCGGGACACTTTCCTACGAGCAGTACTTC	CASSEPSGTLSYEQYF
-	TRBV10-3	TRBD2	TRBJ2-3	TGTGCCATCAGTGAGGGGTCTAGCGGACTCGGAGATACGCAGTATTTT	CAISEGSSGLGDTQYF
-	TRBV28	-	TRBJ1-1	TGTGCCAGCAGTTTAGAGGACACTGAAGCTTTCTTT	CASSLEDTEAFF
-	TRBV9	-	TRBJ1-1	TGTGCCAGCAGCTCCGGGAGAGAAGCTTTTGAAGCTTTCTTT	CASSSGREAFEAFF
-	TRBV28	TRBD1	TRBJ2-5	TGTGCCAGCAGTCTGGGACAGCTGGAGACCCAGTACTTC	CASSLGQLETQYF
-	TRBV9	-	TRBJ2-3	TGTGCCAGCAGCGTAGTTGGAGGGACAGATACGCAGTATTTT	CASSVVGGTDTQYF
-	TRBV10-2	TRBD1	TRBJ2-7	TGCGCCAGCAGAGATTTGGCGGGACAGGGGGTTAACGAGCAGTACTTC	CASRDLAGQGVNEQYF
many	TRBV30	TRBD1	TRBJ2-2	TGTGCCTGGACCGGGACAGGGGGTAGTACCGGGGAGCTGTTTTTT	CAWTGTGGSTGELFF
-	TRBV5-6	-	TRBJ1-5	TGTGCCAGCAGCCCGAAGGGGGAGTTCAATCAGCCCCAGCATTTT	CASSPKGEFNQPQHF
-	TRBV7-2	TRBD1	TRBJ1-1	TGTGCCAGCAGCTTAGCGTGGCAGGGGGCGCTTGGCACTGAAGCTTTCTTT	CASSLAWQGALGTEAFF
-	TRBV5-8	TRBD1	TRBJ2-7	TGTGCCAGCAGCTGGACAGGGAGGCCCTACGAGCAGTACTTC	CASSWTGRPYEQYF
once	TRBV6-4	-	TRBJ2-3	TGTGCCAGCAGCGGAGCGGAAACAGATACGCAGTATTTT	CASSGAETDTQYF
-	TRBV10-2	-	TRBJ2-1	TGCGCCAGCAGTGGGCCTGGGGGGAATGAGCAGTTCTTC	CASSGPGGNEQFF
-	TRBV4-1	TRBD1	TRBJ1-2	TGCGCCAGCAGGCTCGAGGGGGCGCCTGGCTACACCTTC	CASRLEGAPGYTF
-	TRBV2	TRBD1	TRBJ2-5	TGTGCCAGGGGACAGTCAAGACAAGAGACCCAGTACTTC	CARGQSRQETQYF
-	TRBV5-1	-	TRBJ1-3	TGCGCCAGCAGCTCGTGGGACAACTCTGGAAACACCATATATTTT	CASSSWDNSGNTIYF